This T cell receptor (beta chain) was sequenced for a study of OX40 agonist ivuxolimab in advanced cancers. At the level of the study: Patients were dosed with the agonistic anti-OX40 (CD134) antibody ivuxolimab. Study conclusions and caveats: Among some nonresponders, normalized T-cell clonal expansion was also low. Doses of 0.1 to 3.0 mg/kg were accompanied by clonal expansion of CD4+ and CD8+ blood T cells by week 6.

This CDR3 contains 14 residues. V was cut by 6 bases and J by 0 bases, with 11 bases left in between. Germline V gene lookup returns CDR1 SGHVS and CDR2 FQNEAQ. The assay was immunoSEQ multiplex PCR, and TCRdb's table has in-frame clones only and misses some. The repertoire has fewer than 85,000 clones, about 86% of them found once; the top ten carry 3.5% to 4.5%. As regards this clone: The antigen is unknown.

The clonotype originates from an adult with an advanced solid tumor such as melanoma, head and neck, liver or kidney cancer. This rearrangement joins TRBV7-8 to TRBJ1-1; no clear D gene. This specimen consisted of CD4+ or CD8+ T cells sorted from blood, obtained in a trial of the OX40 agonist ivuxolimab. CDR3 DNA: TGTGCCAGCAGAAAGGGCTCCGTGAACACTGAAGCTTTCTTT. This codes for CASRKGSVNTEAFF.